Below, 9 T cell receptor beta chains from the same sample are listed, as sequenced in a study of a mutant IDH1 vaccine in newly diagnosed glioma. For these TCRs, the target antigens are not known. Time point here: week 35, safety follow-up. With topical imiquimod, each dose of the vaccine consisted of 300 ug of mutant IDH1 20-mer peptide. Repertoires were generated with immunoSEQ multiplex PCR, while TCRdb's copy carries only in-frame clones and drops some. This sample carries tens of thousands of clones, 84% of them seen once, and the ten largest clones take over 4%. The specimen comprised PBMCs, sampled from a glioma patient whose treatment included an IDH1 peptide vaccine. All receptors come from a woman aged 18-35 years with glioma.

This chain uses TRBV5-4 with TRBJ2-5; 10 nucleotides align to TRBD2. CDR3 length equals 15 residues. The ends lost 5 bases at V and 2 bases at J; junction bases unmatched: 6. Germline V lookup: CDR1 SGHNT, CDR2 YYREEE (reference sequence). The CDR3 region has the DNA TGTGCCAGCAGTGCTAGCGGGGGAAGGCAAGAGACCCAGTACTTC. It is translated as CASSASGGRQETQYF. The full variable domain, rest sourced from reference TRBV5-4 and TRBJ2-5, is ETGVTQSPTHLIKTRGQQVTLRCSSQSGHNTVSWYQQALGQGPQFIFQYYREEENGRGNFPPRFSGLQFPNYSSELNVNALELDDSALYLCASSASGGRQETQYFGPGTRLLVL.

This clone has just one count. CDR3 coding DNA: TGCGCCAGCAGTGAGTGGGGCCAGGAGACCCAGTACTTC. It yields the protein CASSEWGQETQYF. V is TRBV5-1 and J is TRBJ2-5; a weak D match, TRBD1 (5 bases). V was pared by 5 bases and J by 5 bases, with 13 bases between. Per the germline V gene, CDR1 is SGHRS and CDR2 is YFSETQ. The CDR3 consists of 13 residues.

This clone was observed a handful of times. The genes are TRBV4-1 and TRBJ2-1, with 10 bases aligning to TRBD2. This CDR3 comprises 15 residues. J lost 8 bases, V lost 4 bases, and 8 bases had no gene match. The V gene's germline CDR1 is MGHRA and CDR2 YSYEKL. CDR3 in amino acids: CASSLSSGSWDEQFF. The CDR3 region has the DNA TGCGCCAGCAGCCTCTCTAGCGGGAGTTGGGATGAGCAGTTCTTC.

The V gene is TRBV5-1, the J gene TRBJ2-7; a possible D gene is TRBD2 (5 bases). Trimming left V 0 bases short and J 1 base short, with 8 bases between. Germline-derived CDR1 and CDR2 are SGHRS and YFSETQ. There are 14 residues in the CDR3. Here the CDR3 DNA reads TGCGCCAGCAGCTTGGTCGGAGGATCCTACGAGCAGTACTTC. This gives the protein CASSLVGGSYEQYF. The whole variable domain, remainder taken from reference TRBV5-1 and TRBJ2-7, is KAGVTQTPRYLIKTRGQQVTLSCSPISGHRSVSWYQQTPGQGLQFLFEYFSETQRNKGNFPGRFSGRQFSNSRSEMNVSTLELGDSALYLCASSLVGGSYEQYFGPGTRLTVT.

This clone has only a few counts. The V gene is TRBV7-9, the J gene TRBJ1-5; unclear D gene. The germline V gene encodes CDR1 SEHNR and CDR2 FQNEAQ (reference sequence). The length of the CDR3 is 13 residues. V lost 2 bases, J lost 3 bases, and 5 bases lay in between. CDR3 amino acids: CASSLLHNQPQHF. The DNA of the CDR3 is TGTGCCAGCAGCTTATTGCACAATCAGCCCCAGCATTTT.

This chain links TRBV5-4 with TRBJ2-2, with D perhaps matching TRBD2 (5 bases). Germline V gene data show CDR1 as SGHNT and CDR2 as YYREEE (reference sequence). The CDR3 has 16 amino acids. V lost 4 bases and J lost 4, with 17 bases in between. The CDR3 DNA follows: TGTGCCAGCAGCAAGCTAGCCGGCGGGTTCACCGGGGAGCTGTTTTTT. As protein: CASSKLAGGFTGELFF.

The chain employs TRBV27 and TRBJ2-1; TRBD2 matches 9 bases. J was trimmed by 7 bases and V by 4 bases; bases with no gene match: 8. The CDR3 is made up of 15 amino acids. In germline, CDR1 is MNHEY, CDR2 SMNVEV (reference sequence). CDR3 sequence: CASSYLSGGLNEQFF. The CDR3 nucleotides read TGTGCCAGCAGTTATCTTAGCGGGGGCCTTAATGAGCAGTTCTTC.

This clone was counted only a few times. CDR3 residues: CASSFLPGATNEKLFF. CDR3 bases: TGTGCCAGCAGCTTCCTACCGGGTGCAACTAATGAAAAACTGTTTTTT. V gene TRBV4-2 combines with J gene TRBJ1-4; D is unresolved. Germline CDR1 LGHNA, CDR2 YNFKEQ. Trimming pared 5 bases from V and 0 bases from J, leaving 13 bases between. The CDR3 consists of 16 residues.

This chain's CDR3 is CASSLSGAIYF. The DNA for the CDR3 is TGTGCCAGCAGCTTATCAGGGGCCATATATTTT. The V call is TRBV9, the J call TRBJ1-3, with D tentatively TRBD1 (6 bases). Trimming left V 4 bases short and J 11 bases short, with 10 bases between. CDR1 SGDLS and CDR2 YYNGEE come from the germline V gene. This CDR3 is built from 11 residues.